Listed below are T cell receptor beta chains from one sample, sequenced in a study of vaccination and CD4 T cells after COVID-19. TCRdb independently ran MiXCR on the PCR reads; one entry per CDR3 protein. Here the sample spans about 21,000 distinct CDR3 sequences, 40% to 60% being singletons. These TCRs are of unknown antigen specificity. The sequencing input was CD4+ T cells from blood, cultured in vitro. These TCRs come from a human donor who had recovered from COVID-19. Both conserved end residues are part of each CDR3. The D gene is left open where the match is weak. Clone size is stated in some rows and not others, as once, few, many or a class when expanded.

j_call | clone_size | d_call | v_call | cdr3_aa | cdr3_nt
TRBJ2-3 | few | NA | TRBV20-1 | CSARTERTTDTQYF | TGCAGTGCTAGAACTGAGCGGACCACAGATACGCAGTATTTT
TRBJ1-5 | NA | NA | TRBV11-2 | CASSPGGGPQHF | TGTGCCAGCAGCCCCGGTGGGGGGCCCCAGCATTTT
TRBJ1-1 | once | NA | TRBV19 | CASSPLGGGTEAFF | TGTGCCAGTAGTCCCCTCGGGGGGGGCACTGAAGCTTTCTTT
TRBJ1-1 | NA | NA | TRBV6-5 | CASSYVPLGAGSTEAFF | TGTGCCAGCAGTTACGTTCCTCTCGGGGCAGGGTCCACTGAAGCTTTCTTT
TRBJ2-3 | NA | NA | TRBV25-1 | CASSEYKGGTDTQYF | TGTGCCAGCAGTGAATATAAAGGGGGCACAGATACGCAGTATTTT
TRBJ2-7 | few | TRBD1 | TRBV6-1 | CASRPQGAREQYF | TGTGCCAGCAGACCTCAGGGGGCGAGAGAGCAGTACTTC
TRBJ2-3 | NA | NA | TRBV12-3/TRBV12-4 | CASIRGRWADTQYF | TGTGCCAGCATTCGGGGGCGCTGGGCAGATACGCAGTATTTT
TRBJ1-6 | few | NA | TRBV6-2/TRBV6-3 | CASRQGMGSPLHF | TGTGCCAGCAGACAGGGAATGGGTTCACCCCTCCACTTT
TRBJ2-3 | NA | NA | TRBV24-1 | CATRGGGSTDTQYF | TGTGCCACCAGGGGGGGAGGAAGCACAGATACGCAGTATTTT
TRBJ2-5 | NA | NA | TRBV20-1 | CSAREAGGETQYF | TGCAGTGCTAGGGAGGCAGGAGGAGAGACCCAGTACTTC
TRBJ1-3 | NA | NA | TRBV4-2 | CASSQSEGSSGNTIYF | TGTGCCAGCAGCCAGAGTGAAGGGAGCTCTGGAAACACCATATATTTT
TRBJ2-3 | NA | NA | TRBV5-1 | CASSTAGGPDTQYF | TGCGCCAGCAGCACGGCCGGAGGCCCAGATACGCAGTATTTT
TRBJ2-3 | NA | TRBD2 | TRBV20-1 | CSANTRTSGGPDTQYF | TGCAGTGCTAACACTCGGACTAGCGGGGGGCCAGATACGCAGTATTTT
TRBJ2-3 | NA | NA | TRBV9 | CASSPPYLRTIRGTDTQYF | TGTGCCAGCAGCCCTCCCTATCTCCGGACTATTCGCGGCACAGATACGCAGTATTTT
TRBJ1-5 | few | TRBD1 | TRBV12-3/TRBV12-4 | CASSFRQGLQPQHF | TGTGCCAGCAGCTTTCGACAGGGGTTACAGCCCCAGCATTTT
TRBJ1-6 | NA | NA | TRBV7-2 | CASSWGTAYSPLHF | TGTGCCAGCAGCTGGGGAACGGCCTATTCACCCCTCCACTTT
TRBJ2-7 | NA | TRBD2 | TRBV7-2 | CASRQEREGIKKYEQYF | TGTGCCAGCAGACAGGAGCGGGAGGGAATCAAAAAGTACGAGCAGTACTTC
TRBJ2-4 | few | NA | TRBV24-1 | CATSDRSAGDIQYF | TGTGCCACCAGTGACCGCAGTGCTGGGGACATTCAGTACTTC
TRBJ2-7 | few | NA | TRBV20-1 | CSANGGSYEQYF | TGCAGTGCGAACGGGGGATCCTACGAGCAGTACTTC
TRBJ1-5 | NA | NA | TRBV28 | CASNRGNYNQPQHF | TGTGCCAGCAATAGGGGGAATTACAATCAGCCCCAGCATTTT
TRBJ1-2 | NA | NA | TRBV5-4 | CASSLGVEFNYGYTF | TGTGCCAGCAGCTTGGGTGTTGAGTTTAACTATGGCTACACCTTC
TRBJ1-1 | NA | NA | TRBV10-1 | CASSPDIYTEAFF | TGCGCCAGCAGTCCCGACATATACACTGAAGCTTTCTTT
TRBJ2-5 | NA | TRBD2 | TRBV20-1 | CSGLAGGETQYF | TGCAGTGGTCTAGCGGGAGGAGAGACCCAGTACTTC
TRBJ1-1 | NA | NA | TRBV19 | CASSAGGVLNTEAFF | TGTGCCAGTAGTGCTGGGGGGGTTTTGAACACTGAAGCTTTCTTT
TRBJ2-7 | NA | NA | TRBV7-2 | CASSLDSGSSYEQYF | TGTGCCAGCAGCTTAGATTCAGGGTCCTCCTACGAGCAGTACTTC
TRBJ2-7 | NA | TRBD2 | TRBV20-1 | CSASRTSGSYEQYF | TGCAGTGCCAGCCGGACTAGCGGGAGCTACGAGCAGTACTTC
TRBJ1-1 | NA | TRBD1 | TRBV19 | CASSRKQGERNTEAFF | TGTGCCAGTAGTCGTAAACAGGGGGAAAGGAACACTGAAGCTTTCTTT
TRBJ2-4 | NA | TRBD2 | TRBV20-1 | CSAQRGGSGIEHIQYF | TGCAGTGCCCAGAGAGGTGGCAGCGGGATCGAGCACATTCAGTACTTC
TRBJ1-2 | NA | TRBD1 | TRBV24-1 | CATSDLSETGVKEGYGYTF | TGTGCCACCAGTGATTTGTCTGAGACAGGGGTTAAGGAGGGCTATGGCTACACCTTC
TRBJ2-7 | few | NA | TRBV10-3 | CAISPTSRRSYEQYF | TGTGCCATCAGTCCAACTAGCCGGAGGTCCTACGAGCAGTACTTC
TRBJ1-2 | few | NA | TRBV20-1 | CSARERGAGGGYTF | TGCAGTGCTAGAGAGCGAGGGGCCGGAGGTGGCTACACCTTC
TRBJ2-7 | few | NA | TRBV5-1 | CASRDSYEQYF | TGCGCCAGCAGGGACAGCTACGAGCAGTACTTC
TRBJ1-2 | NA | NA | TRBV28 | CASSFLGNYGYTF | TGTGCCAGCAGTTTTTTGGGGAACTATGGCTACACCTTC
TRBJ2-3 | few | NA | TRBV6-1 | CASSATPGFVTDTQYF | TGTGCCAGCAGTGCCACTCCGGGATTCGTCACAGATACGCAGTATTTT
TRBJ2-6 | NA | NA | TRBV20-1 | CSASPLLSSGANVLTF | TGCAGTGCGTCGCCCCTTTTATCTTCTGGGGCCAACGTCCTGACTTTC
TRBJ2-1 | NA | NA | TRBV7-9 | CASSSGRRAREQFF | TGTGCCAGCAGCTCGGGGAGGAGGGCCAGAGAGCAGTTCTTC
TRBJ1-6 | NA | NA | TRBV30 | CAWSVAGTPYNSPLHF | TGTGCCTGGAGTGTCGCGGGGACTCCCTATAATTCACCCCTCCACTTT
TRBJ1-6 | NA | NA | TRBV4-1 | CASSSGIDKDSPLHF | TGCGCCAGCAGTTCAGGAATAGACAAAGATTCACCCCTCCACTTT
TRBJ1-2 | NA | NA | TRBV24-1 | CATSDPTGLYGYTF | TGTGCCACCAGTGACCCGACAGGCTTGTATGGCTACACCTTC
TRBJ1-1 | once | NA | TRBV28 | CASTTSPWNTEAFF | TGTGCCAGCACCACGAGTCCGTGGAACACTGAAGCTTTCTTT
TRBJ2-7 | NA | TRBD2 | TRBV5-1 | CASSLATSGTGQYF | TGCGCCAGCAGCTTGGCGACTAGCGGGACCGGGCAGTACTTC
TRBJ2-5 | once | NA | TRBV7-9 | CASSLEQGGTQYF | TGTGCCAGCAGCTTAGAGCAGGGGGGGACCCAGTACTTC
TRBJ1-2 | few | TRBD1 | TRBV2 | CASRDRSYGYTF | TGTGCCAGCAGGGACAGGTCCTATGGCTACACCTTC
TRBJ1-5 | NA | NA | TRBV12-3/TRBV12-4 | CASSPGAEINSNQPQHF | TGTGCCAGCTCCCCCGGGGCAGAAATAAATAGCAATCAGCCCCAGCATTTT
TRBJ1-4 | NA | NA | TRBV30 | CAWSVDEKLFF | TGTGCCTGGAGTGTCGATGAAAAACTGTTTTTT
TRBJ2-7 | NA | TRBD1 | TRBV6-5 | CASSFDRDSVNEQYF | TGTGCCAGCAGTTTTGACCGGGACAGCGTAAACGAGCAGTACTTC
TRBJ1-1 | NA | NA | TRBV27 | CASRAFTGNTEAFF | TGTGCCAGCCGGGCCTTTACAGGAAACACTGAAGCTTTCTTT
TRBJ1-1 | few | NA | TRBV2 | CASSVRGVTTEAFF | TGTGCCAGCAGTGTAAGAGGGGTTACCACTGAAGCTTTCTTT
TRBJ1-1 | once | NA | TRBV6-5 | CASSYSMNTEAFF | TGTGCCAGCAGTTACTCCATGAACACTGAAGCTTTCTTT
TRBJ2-5 | once | TRBD2 | TRBV5-1 | CASSLGLADNQETQYF | TGCGCCAGCAGCCTCGGACTAGCAGATAACCAAGAGACCCAGTACTTC
TRBJ2-1 | NA | NA | TRBV5-4 | CASSRGTWNYNEQFF | TGTGCCAGCAGCCGCGGGACATGGAACTACAATGAGCAGTTCTTC
TRBJ1-6 | few | NA | TRBV25-1 | CASSRPGDAPLHF | TGTGCCAGCAGTCGGCCAGGGGATGCACCCCTCCACTTT
TRBJ2-2 | NA | TRBD2 | TRBV28 | CASRSSGANTGELFF | TGTGCCAGCAGATCTAGCGGCGCGAACACCGGGGAGCTGTTTTTT
TRBJ2-2 | NA | NA | TRBV11-2 | CASSYREAGELFF | TGTGCCAGCAGCTATAGGGAGGCCGGGGAGCTGTTTTTT
TRBJ1-2 | NA | TRBD1 | TRBV6-2/TRBV6-3 | CASSTRDRGPNYGYTF | TGTGCCAGCAGTACCCGGGACAGGGGTCCTAACTATGGCTACACCTTC
TRBJ1-4 | NA | NA | TRBV2 | CASSEGITDIIEKLFF | TGTGCCAGCAGTGAGGGGATAACGGATATAATCGAAAAACTGTTTTTT
TRBJ2-5 | NA | TRBD1 | TRBV19 | CASNNPGQGQETQYF | TGTGCCAGTAACAATCCGGGACAGGGACAAGAGACCCAGTACTTC
TRBJ2-3 | NA | TRBD2 | TRBV4-3 | CASSFLLAVSTDTQYF | TGCGCCAGCAGCTTCCTACTAGCGGTTAGCACAGATACGCAGTATTTT